This is a list of T cell receptor beta chains from one sample in a study of blood T cells in healthy people across ages. TCRdb reprocessed the 5' RACE reads with MiXCR, giving one entry per CDR3 protein. Altogether around 800,000 distinct CDR3 sequences are present, around 62% being singletons, with the ten largest covering about 30%. The specimen sequenced was blood. These receptors originate from a man aged 30-40 years in good health. Both conserved end residues are part of each CDR3. The D gene is left open where the match is weak. Not every row has a clone size; where given, it reads once, few, many or a size class.

>15|TRBV20-1|TRBD1|TRBJ2-3|.
CSAGDRERRTDTQYF
TGCAGTGCTGGGGACAGGGAACGTAGAACAGATACGCAGTATTTT
>14|TRBV4-3|.|TRBJ1-2|.
CASSQEDRVYGYTF
TGCGCCAGCAGCCAAGAAGATAGGGTCTATGGCTACACCTTC
>11|TRBV20-1|.|TRBJ2-5|.
CSSVGSETQYF
TGCAGTTCCGTGGGTTCGGAGACCCAGTACTTC
>13|TRBV5-4|.|TRBJ2-4|.
CASSPKGVDIQYF
TGTGCCAGCAGCCCGAAGGGAGTGGACATTCAGTACTTC
>14|TRBV4-3|.|TRBJ2-7|.
CASSREDRFYEQYF
TGCGCCAGCAGCCGAGAGGACAGATTCTACGAGCAGTACTTC
>15|TRBV9|.|TRBJ1-2|.
CASSPRNTGFYGYTF
TGTGCCAGCAGCCCCCGAAACACAGGGTTCTATGGCTACACCTTC
>14|TRBV4-1|.|TRBJ2-7|.
CASSTQWGHYEQYF
TGCGCCAGCAGCACCCAGTGGGGGCACTACGAGCAGTACTTC
>14|TRBV20-1|.|TRBJ1-4|.
CSARDHPTNEKLVF
TGCAGTGCTAGAGATCACCCAACTAATGAAAAACTGGTTTTT
>15|TRBV7-9|.|TRBJ1-4|.
CASSWDREGREKLFF
TGTGCCAGCAGCTGGGATCGGGAAGGAAGAGAAAAACTGTTTTTT
>13|TRBV5-1|TRBD1|TRBJ2-3|.
CATKGQGADTQYF
TGCGCCACCAAAGGACAGGGGGCCGATACGCAGTATTTT
>16|TRBV6-5|.|TRBJ2-1|.
CASSYVRDKARHEQFF
TGTGCCAGCAGTTACGTCCGGGACAAGGCGCGGCATGAGCAGTTCTTC
>17|TRBV4-3|TRBD2|TRBJ2-1|.
CASSQDLGTSSVNEQFF
TGCGCCAGCAGCCAAGACCTAGGGACTAGCTCCGTGAATGAGCAGTTCTTC
>14|TRBV20-1|TRBD1|TRBJ2-7|.
CSAVPGQGAYEQYF
TGCAGTGCCGTCCCGGGACAGGGGGCGTACGAGCAGTACTTC
>15|TRBV6-2/TRBV6-3|TRBD2|TRBJ2-5|once
CASSQPGLAGKTQYF
TGTGCCAGCAGTCAACCGGGACTAGCAGGGAAGACCCAGTACTTC
>15|TRBV20-1|.|TRBJ1-5|.
CSATVGRAFNQPQHF
TGCAGTGCGACCGTGGGTCGGGCTTTCAATCAGCCCCAGCATTTT
>16|TRBV7-3|TRBD2|TRBJ2-2|.
CASSFGGGANTGELFF
TGTGCCAGCAGCTTCGGCGGGGGGGCGAACACCGGGGAGCTGTTTTTT
>19|TRBV25-1|.|TRBJ2-1|.
CASSPNMGRAKSGNNEQFF
TGTGCCAGCAGCCCGAATATGGGTCGAGCGAAATCCGGAAACAATGAGCAGTTCTTC
>14|TRBV12-3/TRBV12-4|.|TRBJ2-6|many
CASSLSPGANVLTF
TGTGCCAGCAGTTTAAGTCCCGGGGCCAACGTCCTGACTTTC
>15|TRBV6-2/TRBV6-3|TRBD1|TRBJ1-6|.
CASSYSGQINSPLHF
TGTGCCAGCAGTTATTCGGGACAGATTAATTCACCCCTCCACTTT
>14|TRBV3-1|.|TRBJ2-7|few
CASSPLARANEQYF
TGTGCCAGCAGCCCCCTTGCCCGCGCCAACGAGCAGTACTTC
>14|TRBV20-1|.|TRBJ2-7|.
CSARDRGGPYEQYF
TGCAGTGCTAGAGACAGGGGAGGACCCTACGAGCAGTACTTC
>13|TRBV27|.|TRBJ2-5|.
CASSSLDQETQYF
TGTGCCAGCAGTTCGTTGGACCAAGAGACCCAGTACTTC
>14|TRBV6-5|TRBD1|TRBJ1-2|.
CASSSWTGGYGYTF
TGTGCCAGCAGTTCCTGGACAGGGGGGTATGGCTACACCTTC
>14|TRBV29-1|.|TRBJ2-3|.
CSADSLKLENTQYF
TGCAGCGCCGATTCCCTGAAGCTAGAGAATACGCAGTATTTT
>15|TRBV9|TRBD1|TRBJ2-7|.
CASSVGDRQHNEQYF
TGTGCCAGCAGCGTAGGGGACAGGCAACACAATGAGCAGTACTTC
>15|TRBV6-2/TRBV6-3|.|TRBJ2-5|.
CASHLVGDLQETQYF
TGTGCCAGCCATCTTGTCGGGGACTTACAAGAGACCCAGTACTTC
>13|TRBV6-2/TRBV6-3|.|TRBJ2-2|few
CASTQRNTGELFF
TGTGCCAGCACGCAAAGAAACACCGGGGAGCTGTTTTTT
>13|TRBV9|.|TRBJ2-7|few
CASSVEGSYEQYF
TGTGCCAGCAGCGTAGAAGGGAGCTACGAGCAGTACTTC
>15|TRBV13|.|TRBJ2-7|.
CASSHRDVSSYEQYF
TGTGCCAGCAGCCACCGAGATGTTAGCTCCTACGAGCAGTACTTC
>13|TRBV7-9|.|TRBJ2-7|.
CASSLLGFNEQYF
TGTGCCAGCAGCTTATTAGGTTTCAACGAGCAGTACTTC
>15|TRBV7-2|TRBD1|TRBJ1-2|.
CASSLGWDRGLGYTF
TGTGCTAGCAGCTTAGGATGGGACAGGGGACTCGGCTACACCTTC
>16|TRBV9|TRBD2|TRBJ2-1|few
CASSAGLAGGLHEQFF
TGTGCCAGCAGCGCCGGACTAGCGGGGGGGCTCCATGAGCAGTTCTTC
>11|TRBV12-5|.|TRBJ2-1|.
CASGLGDEQFF
TGTGCTAGTGGTTTGGGAGACGAGCAGTTCTTC
>15|TRBV20-1|.|TRBJ1-5|.
CSARDIPRSNQPQHF
TGCAGTGCTAGAGATATCCCTCGGAGCAATCAGCCCCAGCATTTT
>15|TRBV7-9|.|TRBJ1-1|few
CASSLARGEHFEAFF
TGTGCCAGCAGCTTAGCGCGGGGAGAACACTTTGAAGCTTTCTTT
>15|TRBV20-1|.|TRBJ2-7|.
CSARDSQIGTGEQYF
TGCAGTGCTAGAGATTCGCAAATTGGGACGGGGGAGCAGTACTTC
>15|TRBV3-1|.|TRBJ1-2|.
CASSRPGGGTYGYTF
TGTGCCAGCAGCCGCCCGGGTGGGGGAACATATGGCTACACCTTC